What follows is one T cell receptor beta chain and its context. Random-hexamer reverse transcription was applied to roughly 0.5 to 1 ug RNA. The TCR beta CDR3 was amplified by immunoSEQ multiplex PCR across 54 Vbeta, 13 Jbeta. TCRdb redid the calling of the immunoSEQ multiplex PCR reads with MiXCR, one entry per CDR3 protein. The sample lists around 270,000 distinct CDR3 sequences, about nine tenths occurring once. These data are taken from a study of CD8 T cells in Susac syndrome. Germline V gene data show CDR1 as SQVTM and CDR2 as ANQGSEA. V was cut by 2 bases and J by 2 bases, with 10 bases left in between. The CDR3 sequence is 13 residues long. Sequencing of TCR beta was performed on blood CD8+ T cells and on blood CD4+ T cells. The multiple sclerosis controls were treatment-naive patients, and their relapsing-remitting disease was stable or active. The authors negatively isolated CD8+ and CD4+ T cells and FACS-enriched TEMRA cells.

This TCR was recovered from a human donor with multiple sclerosis. Sequenced: CD8+ T cells from PBMCs. This sequence joins TRBV29-1 and TRBJ2-7; D gene uncertain. CDR3 loop: CSVESPATYEQYF. In DNA form, the CDR3 reads TGCAGCGTTGAATCCCCAGCGACCTACGAGCAGTACTTC.